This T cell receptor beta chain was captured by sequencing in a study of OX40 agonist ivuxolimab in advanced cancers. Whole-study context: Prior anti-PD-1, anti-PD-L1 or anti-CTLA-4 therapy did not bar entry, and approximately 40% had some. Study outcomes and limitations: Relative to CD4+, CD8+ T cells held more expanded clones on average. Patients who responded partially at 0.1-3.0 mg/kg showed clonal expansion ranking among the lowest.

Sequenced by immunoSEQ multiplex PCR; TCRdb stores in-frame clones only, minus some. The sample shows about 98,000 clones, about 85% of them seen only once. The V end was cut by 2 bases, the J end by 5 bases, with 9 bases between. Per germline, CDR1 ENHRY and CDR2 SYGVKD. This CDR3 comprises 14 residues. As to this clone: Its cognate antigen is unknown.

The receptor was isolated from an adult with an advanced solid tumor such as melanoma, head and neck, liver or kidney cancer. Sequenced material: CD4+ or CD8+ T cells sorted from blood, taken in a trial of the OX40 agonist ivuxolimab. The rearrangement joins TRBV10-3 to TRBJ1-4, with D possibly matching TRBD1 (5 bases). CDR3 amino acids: CAISEVAGNEKLFF. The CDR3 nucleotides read TGTGCCATCAGTGAGGTGGCAGGGAATGAAAAACTGTTTTTT.